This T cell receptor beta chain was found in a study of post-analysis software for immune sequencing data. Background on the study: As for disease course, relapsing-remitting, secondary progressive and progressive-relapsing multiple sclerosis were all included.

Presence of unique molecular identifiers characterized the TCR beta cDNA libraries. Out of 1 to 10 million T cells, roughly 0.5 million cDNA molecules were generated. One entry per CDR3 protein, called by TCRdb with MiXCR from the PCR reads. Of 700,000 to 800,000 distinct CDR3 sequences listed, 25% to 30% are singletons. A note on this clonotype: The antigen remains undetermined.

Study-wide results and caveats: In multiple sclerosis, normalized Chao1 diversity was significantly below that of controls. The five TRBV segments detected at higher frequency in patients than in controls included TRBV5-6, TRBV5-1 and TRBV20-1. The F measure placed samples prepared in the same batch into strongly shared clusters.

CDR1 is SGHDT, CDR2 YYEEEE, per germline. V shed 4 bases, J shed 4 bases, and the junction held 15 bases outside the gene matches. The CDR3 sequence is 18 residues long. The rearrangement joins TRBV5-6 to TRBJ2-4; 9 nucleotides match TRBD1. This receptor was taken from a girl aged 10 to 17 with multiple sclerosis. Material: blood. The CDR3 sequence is CASSTTGQGRMAKNIQYF. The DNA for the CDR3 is TGTGCCAGCAGCACGACGGGACAGGGTAGGATGGCGAAAAACATTCAGTACTTC.